What follows describes a single TCR beta chain. This clonotype was seen only a few times. No cognate antigen has been identified for it. No base-level quality is on record; no much larger clone is a single base apart. The time point label for this specimen denotes: newly diagnosed GD, antithyroid drugs for less than 3 months. For both TCR sequencing and RNA sequencing, RNA was extracted from PBMCs in TRIzol. The diagnosis of Graves' disease followed American Thyroid Association guidelines. The patients came from an endocrinology department in Xi'an, China. From each patient, roughly 9 milliliters of peripheral blood was collected into an EDTA anticoagulant tube. Ficoll Paque Plus density gradient separation was used to isolate PBMCs, and no additional T cell sorting was done. An Agilent 2100 Bioanalyzer and agarose gel were used to assess RNA quality, and a NanoDrop 2000 was used to measure RNA concentration.

Looking up the germline V gene (reference sequence) yields CDR1 DFQATT and CDR2 SNEGSKA. V was cut back by 1 base and J by 7 bases, leaving a gap of 10 bases between them. Reading from cysteine to phenylalanine, the CDR3 counts 12 amino acids. Just the 36-base CDR3 DNA is kept, in frame starting at base 1. The sample belongs to a study of regulatory T cells in long-lasting Graves disease (dated by TCRdb to about 2021). Some background on the complete study: In the newly diagnosed Graves' disease group, patients had been taking antithyroid drugs for less than 3 months. Peripheral blood TCR sequencing and RNA sequencing compared persistent Graves' disease patients with newly diagnosed Graves' disease patients. The study was conducted in China and was registered as a clinical trial. A total of around 35 samples underwent TCR sequencing: about 13 from persistent and around 20 from newly diagnosed Graves' disease patients.

The library was produced with multiplex PCR. TCRdb shows the sequencer as Illumina HiSeq 4000. TCR beta libraries were built with iRepertoire HTBI primers and Arm-PCR amplification of CDR3 regions. PCR products were gel purified before sequencing. The study's processing was this. Gene usage analysis of CDR3 amino acid clonotypes relied on the 60 or so TRBV and 14 TRBJ segments identified across samples. Filtered high-quality paired reads were merged into contigs using COPE and FqMerger. BLAST was used to align contigs to the IMGT TRBV, TRBD and TRBJ reference genes, and CDR3 was defined following IMGT. Clonotypes above 0.1% frequency were classified as highly expanded clones. Shannon entropy served as the measure of repertoire diversity, while the Gini coefficient captured V-J evenness. A clonotype was considered public if more than one individual shared it. Clones were called with MiXCR by TCRdb after fastp trimmed the public reads at Q25, and only in-frame beta chains were retained. Each CDR3 protein appears once, grouped with its most common genes and DNA. The authors' filters were not applied to this entry. In this sample the table shows 350,000 to 500,000 distinct CDR3 sequences, about 16% of which occur a single time. The top ten constitute roughly 23% of the sample.

Study-wide conclusions, independent of this receptor: Because the primary lesion, thyroid tissue, could not be accessed, the study looked at peripheral blood alone. Only the TCR beta chain was sequenced and analyzed. The small sample size was acknowledged by the authors as a limitation that may reduce accuracy. Patients with persistent disease shared more public clonotypes (around 2,700) than newly diagnosed patients did (about 1,000). Preferential use of TRBV28, TRBJ1-2 and TRBJ2-5 was observed in persistent disease, whereas TRBV20-1 and TRBJ2-1 were favored in newly diagnosed disease. Compared with newly diagnosed patients, patients with persistent Graves' disease had lower TCR Shannon entropy and fewer highly expanded clones, which suggests clonal expansion.

The data also belong to a second study, concerning T cells in Graves' hyperthyroidism and ophthalmopathy. The second study also describes: A patient counted as having stable Graves' hyperthyroidism if no progression to ophthalmopathy occurred over 18 months of follow-up. Hyperthyroidism patients were aged 18 to 65 years and newly diagnosed, with disease duration of less than 2 months. Exclusion was applied to patients with uncontrolled infections, other autoimmune diseases, pregnancy or lactation. Diagnoses relied on clinical symptoms, serum thyroxine and TRAb, thyroid ultrasound and orbital computed tomography. A first-round RT-PCR of the TCR CDR3 used the HTBI primer set with the Qiagen OneStep RT-PCR kit. Blood samples also contained most of the expanded thyroid clonotypes (frequency above 0.001), which suggests that blood repertoires may reflect thyroid immune responses. In cross-validation, a model built on a 13 V-J signature told ophthalmopathy apart from stable hyperthyroidism with approximately 91% sensitivity and around 84% specificity, and in testing the same model reached 80%/75%. In validation, the model predicted progression to ophthalmopathy with approximately 71% sensitivity and less than 80% specificity, a median of about 6.7 months before onset. A discovery cohort of roughly 100 patients, roughly 45 with Graves' ophthalmopathy and under 60 with stable Graves' hyperthyroidism, was used to find distinguishing TCR V-J signatures. Prospective prediction of ophthalmopathy was tested in an independent validation cohort of fewer than 20 hyperthyroidism patients and approximately 17 patients who later progressed to ophthalmopathy. The roughly 100 discovery patients were randomly divided into training and test sets at a 7:3 ratio. The study also compared thyroid tissue and blood T-cell repertoires from several Graves' hyperthyroidism patients. Once sampling was done, hyperthyroidism patients were given methimazole at a starting dose of 30 mg daily, whereas ophthalmopathy patients were given high-dose intravenous methylprednisolone. The libraries were constructed in a second round of multiplex PCR and then size-selected and purified. Paired-end sequencing of the libraries was performed with 100 bp reads on an Illumina HiSeq2000. Raw data were processed with SOAPnuke, discarding reads with adapters, uncalled bases, mean Phred below 15, or no exact constant-primer or identifier match. High-quality paired reads were merged with COPE v1.2.5, and unique nucleotide sequences were defined as clonotypes. MiTCR v1.1 was used to align the clonotypes against IMGT TRBV, TRBD and TRBJ reference segments. The analysis was restricted to V-J combinations with a frequency above 0.0001, which together covered just over 99% of the repertoires. The TCS score was defined as the ratio of F50 (clonal expansion) to E x V (chaos), calculated using BLOSUM62-based TCRdist between CDR3 peptides within each V-J. Welch's t-statistics and random forest reduced roughly 530 V-J features to roughly 13, which were used in a naive Bayes classifier (R e1071). No statistical method was used to fix the sample size in advance, and group allocation was not hidden from the investigators. The paper reports TCR Vbeta CDR3 sequencing of some 140 peripheral blood samples: approximately 41 ophthalmopathy, some 80 hyperthyroidism and around 17 progressor patients.

The chain employs TRBV20-1 and TRBJ1-1, with an unclear D gene assignment. The TCR comes from a woman aged 18-30 years with Graves disease. Donor details come from another sample of the same person, matched by shared clones. This material consisted of peripheral blood mononuclear cells (PBMCs), taken at new diagnosis, from a patient treated with antithyroid drugs. The CDR3 loop reads CSARVVQLEAFF. In nucleotides, the sequence is TGCAGTGCTAGAGTTGTACAGCTTGAAGCTTTCTTT.